This T cell receptor (beta chain) was found in a study of T cells in Graves' hyperthyroidism and ophthalmopathy. Points from the study as a whole: A 13 V-J model separated ophthalmopathy from stable hyperthyroidism.

Researchers amplified the TCR beta CDR3 regions from RNA transcripts. The HTBI primer set was used in a first-round RT-PCR of the TCR CDR3. Via MiXCR, TCRdb re-called the multiplex PCR reads, giving one row per CDR3 protein. The sample includes about 760,000 distinct CDR3 sequences, around a third of them seen just once. The germline CDR1 and CDR2 sequences are SQVTM and ANQGSEA. Trimming pared 4 bases from V and 6 bases from J, leaving 12 bases between. The CDR3 runs 12 residues. Regarding this clonotype: The antigen remains unidentified.

The sequenced sample consisted of blood. The receptor's source is a woman aged 35 to 49 with Graves' hyperthyroidism. This chain links TRBV29-1 with TRBJ1-2; D may be TRBD1 (6 bases). CDR3 DNA: TGCAGCGTTGGGTCAGGGGCGGATGGCTACACCTTC. It encodes CSVGSGADGYTF.